A single sample is the source of the 18 T cell receptor beta chains below, sequenced in a study of T cells in Graves' hyperthyroidism and ophthalmopathy. The source material, RNA transcripts, was used to amplify TCR beta CDR3 regions. Initially, a first-round RT-PCR of the TCR CDR3 employed the HTBI primer set. One entry per CDR3 protein results from TCRdb running MiXCR on the multiplex PCR reads. Counted here are hundreds of thousands of distinct CDR3 sequences, about a fifth occurring once; the ten biggest clones make up about 3.7%. The sample consisted of blood. Receptors originate from a woman aged 18-35 years with Graves' hyperthyroidism.

This clonotype was detected a few times. V is TRBV9 and J is TRBJ1-3; no clear D gene. This CDR3 region has 16 residues. Between the trimmed V and J ends, which lost 0 bases and 4 bases, there was a span of 14 bases. The germline V gene has CDR1 SGDLS and CDR2 YYNGEE. CDR3 sequence (DNA): TGTGCCAGCAGCGTAGGGAACCTCCACTCGGGAAACACCATATATTTT. This translates into CASSVGNLHSGNTIYF.

This clonotype came up many times. This rearrangement joins TRBV7-6 to TRBJ2-5; D call uncertain. From germline, CDR1 is SGHVS and CDR2 FNYEAQ. V lost 0 bases to trimming and J lost 3 bases, with 2 bases between them. The CDR3 is 12 amino acids. The DNA for the CDR3 is TGTGCCAGCAGCTTAGCGAAAGAGACCCAGTACTTC. Translating it yields CASSLAKETQYF.

This clonotype was detected only a few times. The chain employs TRBV5-1 and TRBJ1-2; no clear D. CDR1 is SGHRS, CDR2 YFSETQ, per germline. Trimming shortened V by 0 bases and J by 5 bases, and 14 bases separated the two germline ends. The CDR3 consists of 15 residues. CDR3 bases: TGCGCCAGCAGCTTGGCAACGTTTCCGCCTTATGGCTACACCTTC. It specifies CASSLATFPPYGYTF.

This clonotype was counted many times. A much larger clone differs from this one at a single base, so this may be a read error. The gene calls are TRBV5-1 and TRBJ1-1; 8 nucleotides agree with TRBD1. The CDR3 consists of 14 residues. Germline values: CDR1 SGHRS, CDR2 YFSETQ. CDR3 amino acids: CASSMGQVGPEACF. The CDR3 DNA sequence: TGCGCCAGCAGCATGGGACAGGTAGGCCCTGAAGCTTGCTTT.

At least ten counts were recorded for this clonotype. The CDR3 nucleotides are TGCGCCAGCAGCCTGACTTGGCGGGAGACTGAAGCTTTCTTT. Amino acid sequence: CASSLTWRETEAFF. This chain joins TRBV4-1 and TRBJ1-1; the D is unclear. Trimming took 4 bases from V and 5 from J, leaving 14 bases between them. The CDR3 length is 14 residues. Per the germline V gene, CDR1 is MGHRA and CDR2 is YSYEKL.

This clonotype appeared many times. The chain recombines TRBV7-3 with TRBJ1-1; D might be TRBD1 (5 bases). The V end lost 5 bases, the J end lost 3 bases, and 10 bases lay between the germline ends. The CDR3 extends over 13 amino acids. Germline loops: CDR1 SGHTA, CDR2 FQGTGA. This CDR3 reads CASSPLGDTEAFF. In nucleotides, the CDR3 is TGTGCCAGCAGCCCCTTAGGGGACACTGAAGCTTTCTTT.

This chain uses TRBV27 with TRBJ2-1, with 7 bases identical to TRBD1. From germline, CDR1 is MNHEY and CDR2 SMNVEV (reference sequence). CDR3 size: 14 residues. V gave up 6 bases and J gave up 5 bases; unmatched junction bases: 7. The CDR3 loop is CASSNGQVDNEQFF. The CDR3 DNA is TGTGCCAGCAGCAATGGACAGGTGGACAATGAGCAGTTCTTC.

The V gene is TRBV27, the J gene TRBJ2-5, with 7 bases fitting TRBD1. CDR1 and CDR2 from the germline V gene are MNHEY and SMNVEV (reference sequence). This CDR3 is built from 13 residues. The junction had 10 bases not matched to a gene; V was cut back by 10 bases and J by 5 bases. In nucleotides, the CDR3 is TGTGCCACCAGGTTGACAGGGTACGAGACCCAGTACTTC. Its protein product is CATRLTGYETQYF.

This clonotype is judged large (0.1 to 1%). The chain combines TRBV5-1 with TRBJ2-5; D might be TRBD2 (5 bases). Trimming stripped 2 bases from V and 4 bases from J, with 12 bases between. CDR3 length: 14 amino acids. Germline assignment: CDR1 SGHRS and CDR2 YFSETQ. CDR3: CASSFSAKGETQYF. The CDR3 region has the DNA TGCGCCAGCAGCTTTAGCGCAAAGGGAGAGACCCAGTACTTC.

This clonotype was detected many times. This chain uses TRBV7-9 with TRBJ2-7; D is unresolved. This CDR3 is 10 amino acids long. V was trimmed by 10 bases and J by 3 bases, leaving 7 bases between them. Germline V gene lookup returns CDR1 SEHNR and CDR2 FQNEAQ (reference sequence). CDR3 in DNA: TGTGCCATCACAAGCTACGAGCAGTACTTC. Translating gives CAITSYEQYF.

The sample holds many counts of this clonotype. The J gene is TRBJ1-5, the V gene TRBV11-2; 7 nucleotides match TRBD1. This CDR3 region has 17 residues. J lost 4 bases, V lost 3 bases, and 12 bases had no gene match. Per germline, CDR1 SGHAT and CDR2 FQNNGV. CDR3 nucleotide sequence: TGTGCCAGCAGCTTGAGGGGGACAGCCCCGGGGAATCAGCCCCAGCATTTT. Translated: CASSLRGTAPGNQPQHF.

There are many counts of this clonotype. The V gene is TRBV14, the J gene TRBJ2-5; tentatively, D is TRBD2 (6 bases). Germline CDR1 reads SGHDN; CDR2 reads FVKESK. The germline V and J ends were trimmed by 3 bases and 1 base, with 12 bases remaining between them. CDR3 size: 15 residues. This chain's CDR3 is CASSHVRGFQETQYF. The CDR3, as DNA: TGTGCCAGCAGCCACGTCCGGGGGTTCCAAGAGACCCAGTACTTC. Based on the CDR3 plus reference TRBV14 and TRBJ2-5, the full variable domain is EAGVTQFPSHSVIEKGQTVTLRCDPISGHDNLYWYRRVMGKEIKFLLHFVKESKQDESGMPNNRFLAERTGGTYSTLKVQPAELEDSGVYFCASSHVRGFQETQYFGPGTRLLVL.

This clonotype appeared many times. The chain has TRBV12-3 or TRBV12-4 and TRBJ1-5; tentative D call: TRBD1 (5 bases). This CDR3 contains 15 residues. V lost 6 bases and J lost 4, with 16 bases in between. The CDR3 bases are TGTGCCAGCAGCCTAAGGACACCTAAAAATCAGCCCCAGCATTTT. Protein product: CASSLRTPKNQPQHF.

This clonotype was observed many times. V and J are TRBV9 and TRBJ2-7, with 7 bases that match TRBD2. The CDR3 is 15 amino acids. After removal of 3 bases from V and 2 bases from J, the junction contained 8 bases not matched to a gene. Germline V gives CDR1 SGDLS, CDR2 YYNGEE. In DNA, the CDR3 is TGTGCCAGCAGCGCCGGGGGACTACCTGCCTACGAGCAGTACTTC. This translates into CASSAGGLPAYEQYF.

This clonotype has only a few counts. This chain connects TRBV3-1 to TRBJ1-1; no definite D call. CDR3 size: 16 residues. CDR1 and CDR2 (germline): LGHDT, YNNKEL (reference sequence). The ends were cut back, 0 bases at V and 3 bases at J, with 14 bases in the middle. CDR3 protein: CASSQERRFVHTEAFF. The CDR3 nucleotides read TGTGCCAGCAGCCAAGAGAGAAGATTCGTCCACACTGAAGCTTTCTTT. Variable domain in full (rest from reference TRBV3-1 and TRBJ1-1): DTAVSQTPKYLVTQMGNDKSIKCEQNLGHDTMYWYKQDSKKFLKIMFSYNNKELIINETVPNRFSPKSPDKAHLNLHINSLELGDSAVYFCASSQERRFVHTEAFFGQGTRLTVV.

This clonotype was observed many times. V and J are TRBV2 and TRBJ2-4, with a possible D match to TRBD2 (5 bases). Per germline, CDR1 SNHLY and CDR2 FYNNEI. The V end was cut by 7 bases, the J end by 4 bases, with 17 bases between. This CDR3 comprises 15 residues. CDR3 sequence: CASMRSMGAKNIQYF. The CDR3 DNA is TGTGCCAGCATGCGATCGATGGGAGCAAAAAACATTCAGTACTTC.

This clonotype was counted many times. The chain couples TRBV20-1 to TRBJ2-7, with D possibly called TRBD1 or TRBD2 (5 bases each). Germline V gene data show CDR1 as DFQATT and CDR2 as SNEGSKA (reference sequence). This CDR3 region has 16 residues. V lost 0 bases, J lost 4 bases, and 19 bases lay in between. The CDR3: CSARDVKGTVFYEQYF. DNA for the CDR3: TGCAGTGCTAGAGATGTTAAGGGGACCGTATTTTACGAGCAGTACTTC.

This clonotype showed up many times. The chain is built from TRBV29-1 and TRBJ1-2; 9 nucleotides line up with TRBD1. Trimming at V came to 1 base and at J to 5 bases, leaving 2 bases not matched to a gene. Looked up from germline, CDR1 is SQVTM and CDR2 is ANQGSEA. This CDR3 is 13 amino acids long. Here the CDR3 reads CSVEATGGYGYTF. CDR3 nucleotide sequence: TGCAGCGTTGAAGCGACAGGGGGATATGGCTACACCTTC.